These T cell receptor beta chains were read from a single sample in a study of CD8 T cells in Susac syndrome. TCRdb itself ran the immunoSEQ multiplex PCR reads through MiXCR, one entry per CDR3 protein. The sample records approximately 77,000 distinct CDR3 sequences, about 92% being singletons. The specimen sequenced was CD4+ T cells from PBMCs. The receptors were gathered from a human donor with Susac syndrome. Each CDR3 is given with its conserved first and last residue. Each record gives: CDR3 protein, CDR3 DNA, D gene, clone size, J gene, V gene. The D gene is left open where the match is weak. Size values are once, few and many counts, or a class for expanded clones, and some rows have none.

CDR3aa: CASQDRAKHQPQHF
CDR3nt: TGTGCCAGTCAAGACAGGGCTAAACATCAGCCCCAGCATTTT
d_gene: TRBD1
abundance: .
j_gene: TRBJ1-5
v_gene: TRBV19

CDR3aa: CSAVGGEGEKLFF
CDR3nt: TGCAGCGCCGTGGGGGGTGAGGGTGAAAAACTGTTTTTT
d_gene: .
abundance: .
j_gene: TRBJ1-4
v_gene: TRBV29-1

CDR3aa: CASSLATVGEQFF
CDR3nt: TGCGCCAGCAGCTTGGCCACGGTTGGTGAGCAGTTCTTC
d_gene: .
abundance: once
j_gene: TRBJ2-1
v_gene: TRBV5-1

CDR3aa: CASSYSPREWGTDTQYF
CDR3nt: TGTGCCAGCAGTTACTCGCCGCGGGAGTGGGGCACAGATACGCAGTATTTT
d_gene: TRBD2
abundance: .
j_gene: TRBJ2-3
v_gene: TRBV6-2/TRBV6-3

CDR3aa: CASGNSVGVGYNEQFF
CDR3nt: TGTGCCAGCGGAAATAGTGTGGGAGTGGGGTACAATGAGCAGTTCTTC
d_gene: .
abundance: .
j_gene: TRBJ2-1
v_gene: TRBV12-3/TRBV12-4

CDR3aa: CASSHRGRAPYEQYF
CDR3nt: TGTGCCAGCAGTCATAGGGGGCGCGCCCCCTACGAGCAGTACTTC
d_gene: TRBD1
abundance: once
j_gene: TRBJ2-7
v_gene: TRBV6-2/TRBV6-3

CDR3aa: CASTLGDRSNQPQHF
CDR3nt: TGTGCCAGCACCCTAGGGGACAGAAGCAATCAGCCCCAGCATTTT
d_gene: TRBD1
abundance: .
j_gene: TRBJ1-5
v_gene: TRBV28

CDR3aa: CASIRGGPIGETQYF
CDR3nt: TGCGCCAGCATTAGGGGGGGGCCAATAGGAGAGACCCAGTACTTC
d_gene: .
abundance: .
j_gene: TRBJ2-5
v_gene: TRBV23-1

CDR3aa: CATSRDWTRTPTDTQYF
CDR3nt: TGTGCCACCAGCAGAGACTGGACTAGGACCCCCACAGATACGCAGTATTTT
d_gene: TRBD2
abundance: .
j_gene: TRBJ2-3
v_gene: TRBV15

CDR3aa: CASSLAEAYEQYF
CDR3nt: TGTGCCAGCAGCTTAGCGGAAGCTTACGAGCAGTACTTC
d_gene: .
abundance: .
j_gene: TRBJ2-7
v_gene: TRBV7-8

CDR3aa: CAISESGQTYEQYF
CDR3nt: TGTGCCATCAGTGAGTCCGGACAGACCTACGAGCAGTACTTC
d_gene: .
abundance: few
j_gene: TRBJ2-7
v_gene: TRBV10-3

CDR3aa: CASSHPTSYNEQFF
CDR3nt: TGCGCCAGCAGCCACCCGACTAGTTACAATGAGCAGTTCTTC
d_gene: .
abundance: once
j_gene: TRBJ2-1
v_gene: TRBV4-1

CDR3aa: CASSVGQSTGELFF
CDR3nt: TGTGCCAGCAGTGTGGGACAGAGCACCGGGGAGCTGTTTTTT
d_gene: TRBD1
abundance: .
j_gene: TRBJ2-2
v_gene: TRBV7-2

CDR3aa: CATSRGASGSYEQFF
CDR3nt: TGTGCCACCAGCAGAGGGGCTAGCGGGAGTTATGAGCAGTTCTTC
d_gene: TRBD2
abundance: .
j_gene: TRBJ2-1
v_gene: TRBV15

CDR3aa: CASSLGVTDPYSSSYNSPLHF
CDR3nt: TGCGCCAGCAGCTTGGGTGTGACGGACCCCTATTCCTCCTCTTATAATTCACCCCTCCACTTT
d_gene: .
abundance: .
j_gene: TRBJ1-6
v_gene: TRBV5-1

CDR3aa: CASSLGLGTDSNQPQHF
CDR3nt: TGCGCCAGCAGCTTGGGGCTCGGGACGGATAGCAATCAGCCCCAGCATTTT
d_gene: .
abundance: .
j_gene: TRBJ1-5
v_gene: TRBV5-1

CDR3aa: CASSMPDSGPGELFF
CDR3nt: TGTGCCAGTAGTATGCCGGACAGTGGGCCCGGGGAGCTGTTTTTT
d_gene: .
abundance: .
j_gene: TRBJ2-2
v_gene: TRBV19

CDR3aa: CASSLNSIAKNYEQYF
CDR3nt: TGTGCCAGCTCGCTCAACTCCATCGCCAAAAACTACGAGCAGTACTTC
d_gene: .
abundance: .
j_gene: TRBJ2-7
v_gene: TRBV18

CDR3aa: CASSPTGLEQYF
CDR3nt: TGTGCCAGCAGTCCGACAGGGCTCGAGCAGTACTTC
d_gene: TRBD1
abundance: .
j_gene: TRBJ2-7
v_gene: TRBV28

CDR3aa: CSARTWDSSYEQYF
CDR3nt: TGCAGTGCTAGGACGTGGGACTCTTCCTACGAGCAGTACTTC
d_gene: .
abundance: .
j_gene: TRBJ2-7
v_gene: TRBV20-1

CDR3aa: CASSEAGGGSLGGTQYF
CDR3nt: TGTGCCAGCAGTGAAGCGGGTGGCGGGTCCCTAGGAGGGACCCAGTACTTC
d_gene: .
abundance: .
j_gene: TRBJ2-5
v_gene: TRBV2

CDR3aa: CASTLRGVGTQYF
CDR3nt: TGTGCCAGCACCTTAAGAGGGGTGGGGACCCAGTACTTC
d_gene: .
abundance: .
j_gene: TRBJ2-5
v_gene: TRBV7-8

CDR3aa: CASSFRASSTDTQYF
CDR3nt: TGTGCCAGCAGTTTCCGGGCCTCTAGCACAGATACGCAGTATTTT
d_gene: .
abundance: .
j_gene: TRBJ2-3
v_gene: TRBV28

CDR3aa: CSVWGPNQPQHF
CDR3nt: TGCAGCGTATGGGGCCCCAATCAGCCCCAGCATTTT
d_gene: .
abundance: .
j_gene: TRBJ1-5
v_gene: TRBV29-1

CDR3aa: CAISDLGYGNTEAFF
CDR3nt: TGTGCCATCAGTGACCTAGGGTACGGGAACACTGAAGCTTTCTTT
d_gene: .
abundance: .
j_gene: TRBJ1-1
v_gene: TRBV10-3

CDR3aa: CASSFVRQTQYF
CDR3nt: TGTGCCAGCAGCTTTGTTAGACAGACCCAGTACTTC
d_gene: .
abundance: .
j_gene: TRBJ2-5
v_gene: TRBV7-2

CDR3aa: CASSLGRAVGDTQYF
CDR3nt: TGTGCCAGCAGCTTGGGGCGGGCTGTTGGAGATACGCAGTATTTT
d_gene: .
abundance: .
j_gene: TRBJ2-3
v_gene: TRBV5-4

CDR3aa: CASSSRAGAAHEQYF
CDR3nt: TGTGCCAGCAGTTCAAGAGCAGGGGCTGCGCACGAGCAGTACTTC
d_gene: .
abundance: .
j_gene: TRBJ2-7
v_gene: TRBV6-2/TRBV6-3

CDR3aa: CASNSGTAKNIQYF
CDR3nt: TGTGCCAGTAACAGCGGGACTGCCAAAAACATTCAGTACTTC
d_gene: TRBD2
abundance: .
j_gene: TRBJ2-4
v_gene: TRBV19

CDR3aa: CASSPRGQPYEQYF
CDR3nt: TGTGCCAGCTCACCACGAGGACAACCCTACGAGCAGTACTTC
d_gene: .
abundance: .
j_gene: TRBJ2-7
v_gene: TRBV18

CDR3aa: CASSSLRGVAGGRNQETQYF
CDR3nt: TGTGCCAGCAGTTCCCTACGCGGGGTAGCGGGAGGGCGGAATCAAGAGACCCAGTACTTC
d_gene: TRBD2
abundance: .
j_gene: TRBJ2-5
v_gene: TRBV27

CDR3aa: CATSQGGFGKNIQYF
CDR3nt: TGTGCCACCAGCCAGGGTGGATTTGGCAAAAACATTCAGTACTTC
d_gene: .
abundance: .
j_gene: TRBJ2-4
v_gene: TRBV15

CDR3aa: CASSLGGSRGWGIQYF
CDR3nt: TGTGCCAGCAGTTTAGGGGGCTCTAGGGGTTGGGGCATTCAGTACTTC
d_gene: .
abundance: once
j_gene: TRBJ2-4
v_gene: TRBV27

CDR3aa: CASSEGNQPQHF
CDR3nt: TGTGCCAGCAGTGAAGGAAATCAGCCCCAGCATTTT
d_gene: .
abundance: .
j_gene: TRBJ1-5
v_gene: TRBV2

CDR3aa: CASSFRFLTDTQYF
CDR3nt: TGTGCCAGCAGCTTCCGATTCCTCACAGATACGCAGTATTTT
d_gene: .
abundance: .
j_gene: TRBJ2-3
v_gene: TRBV7-2

CDR3aa: CSARRPTSYEQYF
CDR3nt: TGCAGTGCTAGGCGACCCACCAGCTACGAGCAGTACTTC
d_gene: .
abundance: once
j_gene: TRBJ2-7
v_gene: TRBV20-1

CDR3aa: CASSPQNTGELFF
CDR3nt: TGTGCCAGCAGCCCCCAGAACACCGGGGAGCTGTTTTTT
d_gene: .
abundance: .
j_gene: TRBJ2-2
v_gene: TRBV14

CDR3aa: CASSDDWRGETYEQYF
CDR3nt: TGTGCCAGCAGCGACGATTGGCGGGGGGAGACCTACGAGCAGTACTTC
d_gene: TRBD2
abundance: .
j_gene: TRBJ2-7
v_gene: TRBV13

CDR3aa: CASSLLRTGQPGGNQPQHF
CDR3nt: TGTGCCAGTTCTCTCCTTCGGACAGGCCAGCCCGGTGGCAATCAGCCCCAGCATTTT
d_gene: TRBD1
abundance: .
j_gene: TRBJ1-5
v_gene: TRBV6-2/TRBV6-3

CDR3aa: CAIKRDRSSYEQYF
CDR3nt: TGTGCCATCAAACGGGACAGATCTTCCTACGAGCAGTACTTC
d_gene: TRBD1
abundance: .
j_gene: TRBJ2-7
v_gene: TRBV10-3

CDR3aa: CASRRTGEAGNTIYF
CDR3nt: TGTGCCAGCAGGAGGACAGGGGAAGCTGGAAACACCATATATTTT
d_gene: TRBD1
abundance: once
j_gene: TRBJ1-3
v_gene: TRBV12-3/TRBV12-4